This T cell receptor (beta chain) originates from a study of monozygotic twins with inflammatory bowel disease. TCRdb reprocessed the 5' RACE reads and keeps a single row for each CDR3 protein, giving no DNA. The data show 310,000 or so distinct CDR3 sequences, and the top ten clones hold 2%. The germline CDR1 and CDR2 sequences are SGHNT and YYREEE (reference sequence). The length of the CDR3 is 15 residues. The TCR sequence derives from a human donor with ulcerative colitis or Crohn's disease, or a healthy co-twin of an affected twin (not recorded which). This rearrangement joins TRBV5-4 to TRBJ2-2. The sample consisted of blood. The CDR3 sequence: CASSPDGKVTGELFF.